This T cell receptor (beta chain) was sequenced in a study of radiotherapy plus CTLA-4 blockade in lung cancer. Sequencing used immunoSEQ multiplex PCR; TCRdb keeps in-frame clones, though not all of them. Of tens of thousands of clones in the sample, roughly 63% are singletons; the top ten hold less than 20%. The CDR3 length is 17 residues. The specimen comprised peripheral blood, sampled from a patient treated with radiotherapy plus ipilimumab. The chain joins TRBV21-1 to TRBJ2-2; TRBD2 is the table's D call and was not checked against the DNA. TRBV21-1 is classified as a pseudogene. The TCR comes from a human donor with non-small cell lung cancer who had a partial response to radiotherapy plus ipilimumab. The CDR3 DNA sequence: TGTGCCAGCAGCAAGGGGGGTCCGGAGGGTATCCCCGGGGAGCTGTTTTTT. This sequence encodes CASSKGGPEGIPGELFF.